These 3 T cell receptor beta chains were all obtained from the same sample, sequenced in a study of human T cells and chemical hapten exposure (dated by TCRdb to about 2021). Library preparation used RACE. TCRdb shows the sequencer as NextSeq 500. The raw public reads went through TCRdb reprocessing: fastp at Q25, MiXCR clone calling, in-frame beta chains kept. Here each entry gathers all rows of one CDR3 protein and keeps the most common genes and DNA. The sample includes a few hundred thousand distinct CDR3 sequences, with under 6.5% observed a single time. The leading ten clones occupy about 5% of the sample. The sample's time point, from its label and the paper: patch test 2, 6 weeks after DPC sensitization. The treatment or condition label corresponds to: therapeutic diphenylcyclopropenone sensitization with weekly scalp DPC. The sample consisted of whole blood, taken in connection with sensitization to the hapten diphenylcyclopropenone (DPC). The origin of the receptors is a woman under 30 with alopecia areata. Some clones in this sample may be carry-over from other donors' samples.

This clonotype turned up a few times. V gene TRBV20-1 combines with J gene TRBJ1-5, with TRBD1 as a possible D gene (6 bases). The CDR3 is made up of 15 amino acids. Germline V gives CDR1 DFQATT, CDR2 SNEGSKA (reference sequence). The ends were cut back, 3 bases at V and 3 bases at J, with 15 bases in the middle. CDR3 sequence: CSASSRGQDNQPQHF. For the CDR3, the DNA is TGCAGTGCTAGTAGTCGGGGGCAGGACAATCAGCCCCAGCATTTT.

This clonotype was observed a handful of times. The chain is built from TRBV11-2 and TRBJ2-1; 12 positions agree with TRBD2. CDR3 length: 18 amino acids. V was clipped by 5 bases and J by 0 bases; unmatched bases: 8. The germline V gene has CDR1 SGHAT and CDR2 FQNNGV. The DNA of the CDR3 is TGTGCCAGCAGCGCTCGACTAGCGGGGGCCCTCTCCTACAATGAGCAGTTCTTC. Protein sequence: CASSARLAGALSYNEQFF.

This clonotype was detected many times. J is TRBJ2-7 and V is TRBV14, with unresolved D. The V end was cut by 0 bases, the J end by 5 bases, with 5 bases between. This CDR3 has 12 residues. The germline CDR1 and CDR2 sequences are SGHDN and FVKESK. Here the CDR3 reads CASSQEGNEQYF. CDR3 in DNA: TGTGCCAGCAGCCAAGAAGGGAACGAGCAGTACTTC. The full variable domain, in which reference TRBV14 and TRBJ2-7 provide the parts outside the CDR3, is EAGVTQFPSHSVIEKGQTVTLRCDPISGHDNLYWYRRVMGKEIKFLLHFVKESKQDESGMPNNRFLAERTGGTYSTLKVQPAELEDSGVYFCASSQEGNEQYFGPGTRLTVT.